These 13 T cell receptor beta chains originate from one sample sequenced in a study of CD8 T cells in Susac syndrome. RNA totalling about 0.45 to 1 ug underwent reverse transcription with random hexamers. TCRdb processed the immunoSEQ multiplex PCR reads anew with MiXCR; each CDR3 protein has one entry. Here the sample spans fewer than 80,000 distinct CDR3 sequences, 95% being singletons. Sequenced input: CD8+ T cells from PBMCs. These receptors were taken from a human donor in good health.

This clonotype was observed once. V usage is TRBV9 and J usage is TRBJ2-7; 7 bases align to TRBD1. This CDR3 comprises 16 residues. Germline V gene lookup returns CDR1 SGDLS and CDR2 YYNGEE. The trim removed 3 bases at V and 0 bases at J, leaving 9 bases unmatched. The CDR3 DNA reads as TGTGCCAGCAGCGCCACAGGGGTCCCCCACTCCTACGAGCAGTACTTC. Its protein product is CASSATGVPHSYEQYF.

This rearrangement joins TRBV29-1 to TRBJ2-7; D may be TRBD1 (5 bases). Germline CDR1 reads SQVTM; CDR2 reads ANQGSEA. V lost 1 base, J lost 0 bases, and 13 bases lay in between. The CDR3 is made up of 15 amino acids. CDR3 residues: CSVEVSGQDSYEQYF. CDR3 nucleotides: TGCAGCGTTGAAGTATCAGGACAAGACTCCTACGAGCAGTACTTC.

The chain employs TRBV19 and TRBJ2-7; 13 nucleotides match TRBD2. The germline gives CDR1 LNHDA, CDR2 SQIVND (reference sequence). Unmatched junction bases numbered 4, after V lost 8 bases and J lost 6 bases. This CDR3 region has 13 residues. DNA of the CDR3: TGTGCCAGTGCCGGGACTAGCGGGGCCGAGCAGTACTTC. Its translation: CASAGTSGAEQYF.

The chain links TRBV19 to TRBJ2-1, with D possibly matching TRBD2 (6 bases). V was pared by 4 bases and J by 9 bases, with 7 bases between. The CDR3 runs to 11 residues. Germline CDR1 LNHDA, CDR2 SQIVND (reference sequence). Written as DNA, the CDR3 is TGTGCCAGTAGTACCGGGGGTGAGCAGTTCTTC. Encoded protein: CASSTGGEQFF.

The chain is built from TRBV24-1 and TRBJ1-2; D remains unclear. The V end was cut by 3 bases, the J end by 7 bases, with 11 bases between. The germline gives CDR1 KGHDR, CDR2 SFDVKD. CDR3 length equals 13 residues. CDR3 sequence reads: CATSDVFAGGYTF. CDR3 coding DNA: TGTGCCACCAGTGATGTCTTTGCCGGTGGCTACACCTTC.

This chain joins TRBV28 and TRBJ2-7; 8 nucleotides line up with TRBD1. The germline gives CDR1 MDHEN, CDR2 SYDVKM. The trim removed 5 bases at V and 4 bases at J, leaving 10 bases unmatched. The CDR3 is 15 residues long. The CDR3 region is CASSPPSTGGYEQYF. CDR3 DNA: TGTGCCAGCAGTCCCCCGTCAACAGGGGGGTACGAGCAGTACTTC.

V is TRBV27 and J is TRBJ2-7, with 11 bases lining up with TRBD2. Trimming took 8 bases from V and 6 from J; bases not matched to a gene: 9. Germline-derived CDR1 and CDR2 are MNHEY and SMNVEV (reference sequence). The CDR3 sequence is 14 residues long. This CDR3 reads CASRPGTSGFEQYF. CDR3 in DNA: TGTGCCAGCCGCCCCGGGACTAGCGGTTTCGAGCAGTACTTC.

The chain is built from TRBV19 and TRBJ2-7; possibly TRBD1 for D (6 bases). The CDR3 loop spans 15 amino acids. Trimming left V 6 bases short and J 6 bases short, with 21 bases between. Germline assignment: CDR1 LNHDA and CDR2 SQIVND (reference sequence). CDR3: CASRRSGQGHTEQYF. In DNA form, the CDR3 reads TGTGCCAGTAGACGTAGTGGGCAGGGGCACACCGAGCAGTACTTC.

The chain carries TRBV27 and TRBJ2-3; 7 bases are shared with TRBD1. Germline V CDR1 and CDR2: MNHEY, SMNVEV (reference sequence). V shed 9 bases, J shed 2 bases, and the junction held 8 bases outside the gene matches. CDR3 length equals 14 residues. The CDR3 sequence is CASRTGFFTDTQYF. The CDR3 DNA reads as TGTGCCAGTCGGACAGGCTTTTTCACAGATACGCAGTATTTT.

The chain has TRBV5-4 and TRBJ2-7, with D perhaps TRBD1 (6 bases). Trimming removed 9 bases at V and 5 bases at J, with 18 bases between. The length of the CDR3 is 13 residues. The V gene's germline CDR1 is SGHNT and CDR2 YYREEE (reference sequence). In nucleotides, the CDR3 is TGTGCCACGAGGGGGATTTGGTCCGACGAGCAGTACTTC. This encodes CATRGIWSDEQYF.

CDR3 sequence (DNA): TGTGCCAGCAGCTTAACCGAGAGGGCCTCAGAGCAGTACTTC. Translation: CASSLTERASEQYF. The J gene is TRBJ2-7, the V gene TRBV7-6, with D possibly TRBD2 on 5 matching bases. CDR1 SGHVS and CDR2 FNYEAQ come from the germline V gene. Trimming removed 2 bases from V and 7 bases from J, with 15 bases in between. The CDR3 runs 14 residues.

V is TRBV7-9 and J is TRBJ1-5; no reliable D call. Trimming left V 1 base short and J 7 bases short, with 8 bases between. The CDR3 contains 13 residues. CDR1 is SEHNR, CDR2 FQNEAQ, per germline (reference sequence). The CDR3 DNA follows: TGTGCCAGCAGCTTAGGACTAGGACAGCCCCAGCATTTT. Its protein product is CASSLGLGQPQHF. Supplemented by reference TRBV7-9 and TRBJ1-5, the full variable domain reads DTGVSQNPRHKITKRGQNVTFRCDPISEHNRLYWYRQTLGQGPEFLTYFQNEAQLEKSRLLSDRFSAERPKGSFSTLEIQRTEQGDSAMYLCASSLGLGQPQHFGDGTRLSIL.

V is TRBV24-1 and J is TRBJ2-5; D remains ambiguous. Trimming removed 9 bases from V and 5 bases from J, with 15 bases in between. CDR3 length equals 13 residues. CDR1 is KGHDR and CDR2 is SFDVKD in the germline V gene. CDR3 nucleotide sequence: TGTGCCACCCGCTCCGCATTAGGGGAGACCCAGTACTTC. It translates to CATRSALGETQYF.